The source of this T cell receptor (beta chain) is a study of CD8+CD57+ T cells in acquired aplastic anemia. Genomic DNA, serving as template, underwent TCR beta VDJ and CDR3 profiling. TCRdb re-called the reads with MiXCR, one entry per CDR3 protein. The repertoire holds under 250,000 distinct CDR3 sequences, with 65% as singletons. V was cut by 6 bases and J by 1 base, with 12 bases left in between. The V gene's germline CDR1 is ENHRY and CDR2 SYGVKD. This CDR3 has 14 amino acids. Patients sequenced had flow cytometry evidence of CD8+CD57+ cell expansion. This clonotype was observed a handful of times.

Material for sequencing was sorted CD4+, CD8+, or CD8+CD57+ T cells (not recorded which) from PBMCs. J is TRBJ1-1 and V is TRBV10-3; weak D call: TRBD1 (6 bases). This clonotype was sampled from a human donor with aplastic anemia. The CDR3 DNA follows: TGTGCCATCAGAGCAGGGGCGGAGAACACTGAAGCTTTCTTT. This encodes CAIRAGAENTEAFF.